One sample yielded the 17 T cell receptor beta chains listed below, sequenced in a study of T cell responses to AZD1222 COVID-19 vaccine. Data came from immunoSEQ multiplex PCR; TCRdb stores just in-frame clones and leaves some out. The table has approximately 170,000 clones, around 89% seen once. This specimen consisted of peripheral blood, obtained on day 0 of AZD1222 vaccination. The receptors originated from an adult in good health.

The CDR3 reads CASSFTGKTEAFF. The CDR3 DNA sequence: TGTGCCAGCAGCTTCACCGGGAAGACTGAAGCTTTCTTT. The chain links TRBV5-5 to TRBJ1-1; D gene uncertain. The V gene's germline CDR1 is SGHKS and CDR2 YYEKEE (reference sequence). The length of the CDR3 is 13 residues. Trimming took off 2 bases at V and 5 bases at J, with 10 bases between the two ends. The full variable domain, its missing parts supplied by reference TRBV5-5 and TRBJ1-1, is DAGVTQSPTHLIKTRGQQVTLRCSPISGHKSVSWYQQVLGQGPQFIFQYYEKEERGRGNFPDRFSARQFPNYSSELNVNALLLGDSALYLCASSFTGKTEAFFGQGTRLTVV.

The chain recombines TRBV5-4 with TRBJ2-5, with D unresolved. The CDR3 contains 14 residues. Per germline, CDR1 SGHNT and CDR2 YYREEE (reference sequence). Trimming took 5 bases from V and 1 from J, leaving 12 bases between them. CDR3: CASRDGGVQETQYF. For the CDR3, the DNA is TGTGCCAGCAGGGACGGTGGGGTCCAAGAGACCCAGTACTTC.

The chain uses TRBV9 and TRBJ2-3, with D possibly being TRBD2 (7 bases). In germline, CDR1 is SGDLS, CDR2 YYNGEE. This CDR3 region has 17 residues. V lost 4 bases and J 4 bases, leaving 22 bases between the germline ends. Written as DNA, the CDR3 is TGTGCCAGCAGCCCCTCCCTTGGGGGGGGGCCAGCAGATACGCAGTATTTT. This translates into CASSPSLGGGPADTQYF.

This rearrangement joins TRBV6-6 to TRBJ2-1; tentatively, D is TRBD2 (5 bases). The V gene's germline CDR1 is MNHNY and CDR2 SVGAGI (reference sequence). Trimming removed 7 bases from V and 0 bases from J, with 13 bases in between. The CDR3 totals 15 residues. The CDR3 region has the DNA TGTGCCAGCACCTGGACTGAACACTCCTACAATGAGCAGTTCTTC. Its translation is CASTWTEHSYNEQFF.

CDR3 coding DNA: TGTGCCAGCAGCTTAGAGGGACAGGGATACGAGCAGTACTTC. Translation gives CASSLEGQGYEQYF. The chain joins TRBV11-2 to TRBJ2-7; TRBD1 matches at 9 bases. This CDR3 region has 14 residues. Losses at the gene ends were 0 bases for V and 4 bases for J; bases not matched to a gene: 1. Germline CDR1 is SGHAT and CDR2 is FQNNGV.

This chain uses TRBV2 with TRBJ2-4; possible D gene TRBD1, 5 bases. CDR3 length: 16 residues. Germline V gene sequence: CDR1 SNHLY, CDR2 FYNNEI. The V and J ends lost 1 base and 0 bases respectively, with 10 bases between them. The CDR3 loop reads CASSEGGGLAKNIQYF. CDR3 bases: TGTGCCAGCAGTGAAGGGGGCGGATTAGCCAAAAACATTCAGTACTTC.

The chain links TRBV15 to TRBJ2-3, with TRBD2 matching over 7 bases. The CDR3 loop spans 16 amino acids. J gave up 4 bases and V 1 base, and 8 bases lay outside the gene matches. Germline lookup yields CDR1 LNHNV and CDR2 YYDKDF (reference sequence). Written as DNA, the CDR3 is TGTGCCACCAGCAGAGGATGGGCGGGGGAGGCAGATACGCAGTATTTT. Translating gives CATSRGWAGEADTQYF.

J is TRBJ1-4 and V is TRBV12-5; no clear D gene. The CDR3 is 13 residues long. Germline CDR1 is LGHNT and CDR2 is FRNRAP. Trimming pared 1 base from V and 6 bases from J, leaving 6 bases between. The CDR3 reads CASGLGLDEKLFF. CDR3 coding DNA: TGTGCTAGTGGTTTGGGCCTCGATGAAAAACTGTTTTTT. The whole variable domain, filled in from reference TRBV12-5 and TRBJ1-4, reads DARVTQTPRHKVTEMGQEVTMRCQPILGHNTVFWYRQTMMQGLELLAYFRNRAPLDDSGMPKDRFSAEMPDATLATLKIQPSEPRDSAVYFCASGLGLDEKLFFGSGTQLSVL.

V gene TRBV2 combines with J gene TRBJ2-3; 8 bases align to TRBD1. This CDR3 has 14 amino acids. J was trimmed by 1 base and V by 7 bases; bases with no gene match: 4. Germline lookup yields CDR1 SNHLY and CDR2 FYNNEI. The CDR3 loop is CASKVDRGTDTQYF. The CDR3 DNA reads TGTGCCAGCAAGGTGGACAGGGGCACAGATACGCAGTATTTT.

The chain combines TRBV19 with TRBJ1-5; D is uncertain. Looked up from germline, CDR1 is LNHDA and CDR2 is SQIVND (reference sequence). V lost 1 base, J lost 14 bases, and 15 bases lay in between. This CDR3 contains 13 residues. CDR3 DNA sequence: TGTGCCAGTAGTATAGTCCCCGGCCGGACTGAGCATTTT. Translation gives CASSIVPGRTEHF.

The J gene is TRBJ1-1, the V gene TRBV28; 7 bases are a match to TRBD1. Germline CDR1 MDHEN, CDR2 SYDVKM. CDR3 length equals 15 residues. V gave up 6 bases and J gave up 1 base; unmatched junction bases: 8. CDR3 sequence reads: CASSPYRTGNTEAFF. Here the CDR3 DNA reads TGTGCCAGCAGCCCGTACCGGACAGGGAACACTGAAGCTTTCTTT.

The chain links TRBV27 to TRBJ2-7, with D tentatively TRBD1 (5 bases). V was cut by 8 bases and J by 1 base, with 15 bases left in between. The V gene's germline CDR1 is MNHEY and CDR2 SMNVEV (reference sequence). The CDR3 has 14 residues. The CDR3: CASLPRTPSYEQYF. CDR3 in DNA: TGTGCCAGCCTTCCTAGGACACCTTCCTACGAGCAGTACTTC.

This chain links TRBV7-8 with TRBJ1-6; unclear D gene. Germline CDR1 and CDR2: SGHVS and FQNEAQ. This CDR3 is built from 17 residues. Deletions cut 0 bases from V and 2 bases from J, with 11 bases between. CDR3 residues: CASSLARAAAYNSPLHF. Written as DNA, the CDR3 is TGTGCCAGCAGCTTAGCGCGGGCCGCGGCCTATAATTCACCCCTCCACTTT.

Turning to this clone: A junction end diverges from the germline sequence, so it may reflect a read error. This CDR3 is CASSLGTKHEQYF. The CDR3 bases are TGTGCTAGCAGCTTAGGGACTAAACACGAGCAGTACTTC. J is TRBJ2-7 and V is TRBV7-7, with TRBD2 matching 7 bases. Germline V gives CDR1 SSHAT, CDR2 FNYEAQ (reference sequence). This CDR3 comprises 13 residues.

This sequence joins TRBV7-2 and TRBJ1-2; possibly TRBD1 for D (5 bases). V lost 9 bases and J 6 bases, leaving 17 bases between the germline ends. The CDR3 extends over 13 amino acids. Germline V lookup: CDR1 SGHTA, CDR2 FQGNSA. The CDR3 loop reads CARGAGILDGYTF. The CDR3 DNA follows: TGTGCCAGAGGGGCGGGGATTCTCGATGGCTACACCTTC.

V and J are TRBV4-1 and TRBJ1-5; 11 bases align to TRBD1. V shed 0 bases and J 4 bases; nucleotides not matched to a gene: 5. This CDR3 contains 17 residues. CDR1 and CDR2 (germline): MGHRA, YSYEKL. DNA of the CDR3: TGCGCCAGCAGCCAAGATGGGACAGGGGGATGGAATCAGCCCCAGCATTTT. This codes for CASSQDGTGGWNQPQHF.

This clone is a singleton in its sample. The rearrangement uses TRBV12-5 and TRBJ2-4; D perhaps matches TRBD2 (5 bases). Trimming pared 1 base from V and 4 bases from J, leaving 11 bases between. There are 15 residues in the CDR3. Germline V gene data show CDR1 as LGHNT and CDR2 as FRNRAP. The CDR3 region is CASGLGWEMKNIQYF. CDR3 sequence (DNA): TGTGCTAGTGGTTTGGGGTGGGAGATGAAAAACATTCAGTACTTC.